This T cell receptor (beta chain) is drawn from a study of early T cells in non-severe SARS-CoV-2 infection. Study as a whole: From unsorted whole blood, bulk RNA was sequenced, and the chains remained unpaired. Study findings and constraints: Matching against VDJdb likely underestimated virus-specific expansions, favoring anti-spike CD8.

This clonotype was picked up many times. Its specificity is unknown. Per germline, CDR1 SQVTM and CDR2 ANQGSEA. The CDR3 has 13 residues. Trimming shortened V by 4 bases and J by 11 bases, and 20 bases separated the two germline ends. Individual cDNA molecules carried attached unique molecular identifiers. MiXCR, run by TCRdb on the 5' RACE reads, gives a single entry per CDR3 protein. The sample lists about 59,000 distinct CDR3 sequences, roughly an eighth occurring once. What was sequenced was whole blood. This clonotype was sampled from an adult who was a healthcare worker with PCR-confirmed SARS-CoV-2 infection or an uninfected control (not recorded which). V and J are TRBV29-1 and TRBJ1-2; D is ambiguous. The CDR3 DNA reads TGCAGCGTTGTTGTGGCAGGCTCTAATTCATACACCTTC. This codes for CSVVVAGSNSYTF.